Included here is one TCR beta chain sequence, with context. This clone's antigen is unknown. Qualities for individual bases were not recorded, and no much larger clone is one base off. TCRbeta CDR3 regions were amplified from genomic DNA using the immunoSEQ Assay, a bias-controlled multiplex PCR. The source study handled its data this way. Nucleated cell counts per sample were estimated from amplification of reference gene primers within the assay. To quantify the absolute abundance of each unique TCRbeta CDR3 rearrangement, sequence reads were collapsed and filtered. For each sample, productive Simpson clonality was calculated by taking the square root of Simpson's diversity index across productive rearrangements. Drawn from immuneACCESS, this table holds only the in-frame rearrangements with V and J called that TCRdb kept. Clones are partly lost; checked studies trace under half to an unresolved V gene and leave the rest unexplained. That table gives V, J and clone size, and the DNA gave D and trimming. The sample table records around 200,000 clones; just under 80% of these occur just once. The top ten constitute around 2.8% of the sample.

Measured from the cysteine to the phenylalanine, the CDR3 is 14 residues long. Left in the record is the CDR3 DNA by itself, 42 bases read in frame from the first base. CDR1 and CDR2, looked up from the germline V gene, are SGHRS and YFSETQ. V lost 3 bases and J lost 5 bases; the stretch between them is 14 bases long. Whole blood was collected in K2EDTA tubes by collaborating institutions according to the institutions' own protocols. For TCRbeta analysis, collaborator samples were shipped as frozen whole blood, as isolated PBMCs, or as DNA extracted from either sample type. The data originate from a study of blood T cell repertoires in COVID-19 (TCRdb year 2020). About the full investigation: Samples covering the acute and convalescent phases of COVID-19 were provided by collaborators in the United States, Italy and Spain. The material from the prospective study consisted of cDNA or gDNA derived from T cells, B-cell-depleted T cells, or PBMCs. Subjects who had been exposed to COVID-19, were actively infected with it, or had recovered from it provided the deeply sampled blood TCRbeta repertoires that made up the dataset. The repertoires were released in a freely available public database intended as a resource for research on the immune response to SARS-CoV-2. The samples were drawn from the first 160 participants of the ongoing ImmuneRACE study and from 1,254 subjects provided by 6 global collaborators. A de-identified subject ID, COVID-19 status, age in years and sex were almost always included in the sample metadata. Where available, HLA class I and class II types were obtained from metadata supplied by the sample provider rather than from assay-based typing.

The paper as a whole reports these results and caveats: The amount of clinical and demographic metadata varied by source and participant and was provided uncurated.

This sequence was found in an elderly woman with active or convalescent COVID-19. Sequencing was done on a sample of peripheral blood. Rearrangement joined TRBV5-1 to TRBJ2-5; 5 matching bases give a weak D call of TRBD1. CDR3 protein: CASSSDTPRETQYF. The DNA sequence reads TGCGCCAGCAGCTCGGACACCCCACGGGAGACCCAGTACTTC. Outside the CDR3, residues come from the reference TRBV5-1 and TRBJ2-5 proteins, so the full variable domain is: KAGVTQTPRYLIKTRGQQVTLSCSPISGHRSVSWYQQTPGQGLQFLFEYFSETQRNKGNFPGRFSGRQFSNSRSEMNVSTLELGDSALYLCASSSDTPRETQYFGPGTRLLVL.